The entry below gives a single TCR beta chain sequence along with its context. It lacks a known antigen. No base-level quality is on record; no much larger clone is a single base apart. The data originate from a study of shared clonotypes between healthy human individuals (dated by TCRdb to the early 2020s). About the full investigation: The cohort comprised two women and three men aged 18 to 49 years. Different laboratories and diverse techniques were used to prepare libraries and sequence TCR repertoires, to increase sequencing depth and limit assay-specific biases. To estimate repertoire size and how much clonotypes are shared between individuals, the study performed deep sequencing of blood TCR repertoires from five healthy adults. For each donor, CD4 naive and CD4 memory were each given three plates, CD8 naive was given two plates, and CD8 memory was given one plate. Leukapheresis yielded between about 0.94 and 9 billion PBMCs per donor. Results the study describes overall, beyond this receptor: Pairwise subsampling indicated that sequencing depth was expected to affect the degree of clonotype sharing among donors. Naive subsets generally had larger estimated clonotype richness than memory subsets. The genetic and exposure-history diversity represented was limited by the small number of donors. Incomplete sequencing was indicated by rarefaction of sorted-subset datasets, despite the large sequencing depth. Only blood was sampled, and tissue TCR repertoires likely differ from those in blood. Sharing across a few donors was observed for 5% to 6.5% of naive CD4, around 3.5% of naive CD8, roughly 2.3% of memory CD4, and 0.4% of memory CD8 clonotypes. Clonotypes shared by all four sorted-subset donors showed higher generation probabilities than non-shared clonotypes.

TCR CDR3 regions were amplified from genomic DNA by multiplex PCR using the deep immunoSEQ assay. Genomic DNA extracted from each cell subset was distributed evenly over all wells of several immunoSEQ 96-well plates, and each plate served as one replicate. For sorted subsets, each replicate PCR was loaded with roughly 0.2 ug genomic DNA, equivalent to approximately 27,000 T cell genomes. Purified libraries were quantified with a Qubit 3.0 fluorometer, sized on a Bioanalyzer 2100, and re-quantified with the KAPA Library Quantification kit. Every immunoSEQ 96-well plate was sequenced on a dedicated single-read 150-cycle Illumina NextSeq 550 flow cell. The study's processing was this. Because the immunoSEQ output held only junctional sequences and lacked quality scores, the filtering could not match the filtering applied to full-length reads. Sequences were annotated with PyIR, a Python wrapper for IgBLAST v1.9, and V/J genes and CDR3 were assigned using IMGT germline references. Any read was removed if the V/J assignment was weak (E-value above 1e-6), the CDR3 was missing, or the read contained stop codons, out-of-frame junctions, or ambiguous translated residues. V3J clonotypes were defined by identical inferred V gene, J gene, and CDR3 amino acid sequence. To compute the percentage overlap between repertoires, the number of shared unique clonotypes was divided by the size of the smaller repertoire. RTK rarefaction, the Chao1 estimator, and Recon v2.1 estimates of unobserved clonotypes were used to assess repertoire richness. OLGA was used to compute generation probabilities for all TCRbeta clonotypes that the gDNA method yielded from a few donors. Held by TCRdb, this immuneACCESS table contains in-frame sequences only and omits some clones. Under half of the omission traces to an unresolved V gene where checked; the cause of the rest is unknown. Clonal size and the V and J genes are those of that table, whereas D and trimming came from the DNA. This sample comprises roughly 2.4 million clones, nearly 97% of them detected only once. In total, the top ten clones hold roughly 0.13% of the sample.

The donors were healthy, HIV-negative adults who had no recently reported acute infections or vaccinations. Every donor was a Caucasian adult residing in Nashville, Tennessee, USA. Magnetic negative selection was used to enrich CD4+ T cells, after which naive cells were positively selected on CD45RA and the negative fraction became the memory subset. Blood was collected by leukapheresis, and PBMCs were isolated by Ficoll-Histopaque density gradient centrifugation and then cryopreserved in liquid nitrogen vapor phase. Analytical flow cytometry was used to check the purity and quantity of each magnetically sorted T cell population. From each sorted fraction, genomic DNA was isolated and quantified by UV absorbance on a Nanodrop 2000c. This clonotype was sampled from a man younger than 30 in good health. Material for sequencing was naive CD4+ T cells sorted from blood. Sample cell subset or site, as interpreted from the label and publication: CD45RA+ positively selected.

The base sequence is TGTGCCAGCTCCCCCCCCATATTCTACGAGCAGTACTTC. It is translated as CASSPPIFYEQYF. Recombination joined TRBV5-8 with TRBJ2-7, with the identity of the D gene unclear. Including the terminal cysteine and phenylalanine, the CDR3 comprises 13 residues. The only DNA kept is the CDR3, 39 bases in frame from the first base. V lost 7 bases and J lost 3 bases; the stretch between them is 14 bases long. For CDR1 and CDR2, the germline V gene lists SGHTS and YDEGEE.